This T cell receptor (beta chain) was sequenced in a study of blood T cells in healthy people across ages. Together with a sample-barcoded 5' primer, a J-beta primer mix was included in a second PCR lasting about 7 to 11 cycles. TCRdb passed the 5' RACE reads through MiXCR, listing each CDR3 protein once. The repertoire holds about 720,000 distinct CDR3 sequences, with around 25% as singletons. Germline V CDR1 and CDR2: LNHNV, YYDKDF (reference sequence). Trimming took 9 bases from V and 1 from J, leaving 9 bases between them. The CDR3 totals 13 residues. These data were likewise used in another study, on T cells of mothers and their children.

The source is a boy aged 5 to 17 in good health. The V gene is TRBV15, the J gene TRBJ1-4, with D maybe TRBD1 (5 bases). The material sequenced was blood. In DNA form, the CDR3 reads TGTGCCACAAGCGACAGAACTAATGAAAAACTGTTTTTT. Protein product: CATSDRTNEKLFF.